This is a list of T cell receptor beta chains from one sample in a study of OX40 agonist ivuxolimab in advanced cancers. TCRdb's table, derived via immunoSEQ multiplex PCR, lists solely in-frame clones and lacks some. The sample carries roughly 3,000 clones, around 81% recorded once. The sample was CD4+ or CD8+ T cells sorted from blood, taken in a trial of the OX40 agonist ivuxolimab. Every receptor here comes from an adult with an advanced solid tumor such as melanoma, head and neck, liver or kidney cancer. Both conserved end residues are part of each CDR3. D genes are given only for firm matches. Size values are once, few and many counts, or a class for expanded clones, and some rows have none.

-,TRBV5-5,-,TRBJ2-7,TGTGCCAGCAGCTTGTCTGAGTACTACGAGCAGTACTTC,CASSLSEYYEQYF
-,TRBV7-2,-,TRBJ2-7,TGTGCCAGCAGCCCACCCAGGGAGTGGGAGCAGTACTTC,CASSPPREWEQYF
-,TRBV10-3,-,TRBJ1-2,TGTGCCATCAACAAGGGTATCTCTCCCCTCTCCTATGGCTACACCTTC,CAINKGISPLSYGYTF
TRBD1,TRBV4-3,-,TRBJ1-1,TGCGCCAGCAGCCAATTTGGGGACAGGGACACTGAAGCTTTCTTT,CASSQFGDRDTEAFF
-,TRBV9,-,TRBJ1-1,TGTGCCAGCAGCGTGGGGGGAATGAACACTGAAGCTTTCTTT,CASSVGGMNTEAFF
-,TRBV5-7,-,TRBJ1-3,TGTGCCAGCAGCTTGACCTACTCTGGAAACACCATATATTTT,CASSLTYSGNTIYF
-,TRBV7-9,few,TRBJ1-4,TGTGCCAGTGACAGTTTTAATGAAAAACTGTTTTTT,CASDSFNEKLFF
TRBD1,TRBV7-8,-,TRBJ1-5,TGTGCCAGCAGCTCCGGGACAGGGGTATTGGGCAATCAGCCCCAGCATTTT,CASSSGTGVLGNQPQHF
-,TRBV28,-,TRBJ2-5,TGTGCCAGCAGTCGGAGGATGGGGCGACAGACCCAGTACTTC,CASSRRMGRQTQYF
-,TRBV9,-,TRBJ2-7,TGTGCCAGCAGCCCCAGGGCCTTTAACTACGAGCAGTACTTC,CASSPRAFNYEQYF
-,TRBV9,-,TRBJ2-7,TGTGCCAGCAGCGTAGCTGGAGGTAGCTCCTACGAGCAGTACTTC,CASSVAGGSSYEQYF
TRBD1,TRBV29-1,-,TRBJ2-7,TGCAGCGTTGAAAGGGAGAGGACAGGGAGTGCCTACGAGCAGTACTTC,CSVERERTGSAYEQYF
-,TRBV27,-,TRBJ2-7,TGTGCCAGCAGTTTATTAGGCAGATCTAGCGAGCAGTACTTC,CASSLLGRSSEQYF
-,TRBV19,-,TRBJ1-1,TGTGCCAGTAGTGCTCTTGCTTGGGAAGACACTGAAGCTTTCTTT,CASSALAWEDTEAFF
-,TRBV7-6,-,TRBJ2-1,TGTGCCAGCGGTGGAGGCGTGGATGAGCAGTTCTTC,CASGGGVDEQFF
TRBD2,TRBV6-5,-,TRBJ2-2,TGTGCCAGCAGCACCCAGGGAGGGGTTCCCGGGGAGCTGTTTTTT,CASSTQGGVPGELFF
-,TRBV6-1,once,TRBJ2-7,TGTGCCAGCACCTACCGGGACGGGGCCTCCTACGAGCAGTACTTC,CASTYRDGASYEQYF
-,TRBV4-1,-,TRBJ2-2,TGCGCCAGCAGCCAAGTCGGGGGCCTGGGCACCGGGGAGCTGTTTTTT,CASSQVGGLGTGELFF
TRBD2,TRBV28,-,TRBJ2-1,TGTGCCAGCAGTTATTACAGCGGGGGCAATGAGCAGTTCTTC,CASSYYSGGNEQFF
-,TRBV19,-,TRBJ1-2,TGTGCCAGCACGGGAACCGCTAACTATGGCTACACCTTC,CASTGTANYGYTF
TRBD1,TRBV27,-,TRBJ2-3,TGTGCCAGCAGTTACAGACAGGGGGTTACAGATACGCAGTATTTT,CASSYRQGVTDTQYF
TRBD1,TRBV5-5,-,TRBJ1-2,TGTGCCACCCGGATGGGACAGGGATACTATGGCTACACCTTC,CATRMGQGYYGYTF
-,TRBV30,-,TRBJ2-1,TGTGCCTGGGACGACGGGAGCTCCCATGATGAGCAGTTCTTC,CAWDDGSSHDEQFF
TRBD2,TRBV27,-,TRBJ2-1,TGTGCCAGCAGACTAGCGGGAGACTACAATGAGCAGTTCTTC,CASRLAGDYNEQFF
TRBD1,TRBV30,-,TRBJ1-5,TGTGCCTGGACGGAAGGGGGCTTTCAGCCCCAGCATTTT,CAWTEGGFQPQHF
-,TRBV14,-,TRBJ2-1,TGTGCCAGCAGCCAAGATTTTGAGGCTAGCCTCCAGCAGTTCTTC,CASSQDFEASLQQFF
-,TRBV7-6,-,TRBJ2-1,TGTGCCAGCAGCTTAGGGGGGGAGCAGTTCTTC,CASSLGGEQFF
-,TRBV27,-,TRBJ2-7,TGTGCCAGCAGTTCCAGGGGCTACGAGCAGTACTTC,CASSSRGYEQYF
-,TRBV27,once,TRBJ1-1,TGTGCCAGCAGTTTTTGGGGGGGCACTGAAGCTTTCTTT,CASSFWGGTEAFF
-,TRBV29-1,-,TRBJ2-5,TGCAGCGGTCCGTGGCGAGGGCGGCGGGAGACCCAGTACTTC,CSGPWRGRRETQYF
-,TRBV4-1,once,TRBJ1-2,TGCGCCAGCAGCCAAGGTCCAGAGCTTAACTATGGCTACACCTTC,CASSQGPELNYGYTF
TRBD1,TRBV2,few,TRBJ1-2,TGTGCCAGCAGTCCACGCGGGACAGGACTCTATGGCTACACCTTC,CASSPRGTGLYGYTF
-,TRBV18,-,TRBJ2-5,TGTGCCAGCTCACCGGAGAGTCAAGAGACCCAGTACTTC,CASSPESQETQYF
-,TRBV6-6,-,TRBJ1-1,TGTGCCAGCAGCTTAATTCCCGGGACGGTGAACACTGAAGCTTTCTTT,CASSLIPGTVNTEAFF
-,TRBV5-1,-,TRBJ2-5,TGCGCCAGCAGCTTGTTAGGGGCGCAAGAGACCCAGTACTTC,CASSLLGAQETQYF
-,TRBV9,-,TRBJ2-1,TGTGCCAGCAGCGTAGAAACGGACCCTGATGAGCAGTTCTTC,CASSVETDPDEQFF
TRBD1,TRBV29-1,-,TRBJ1-2,TGCAGCGACGTCGGGATCTTGGGGACAGGGGTTTGGGGCTACACCTTC,CSDVGILGTGVWGYTF
-,TRBV6-1,-,TRBJ1-4,TGTGCCAGCAGTCCCTTTAGGACAGAAGAAAAACTGTTTTTT,CASSPFRTEEKLFF
-,TRBV27,-,TRBJ2-6,TGTGCCAGCAGTTTATTATACCCCCTGGGGGGGGCCAACGTCCTGACTTTC,CASSLLYPLGGANVLTF
-,TRBV5-1,-,TRBJ1-1,TGCGCCAGCAGCTTGGGAGCCGGGATGAACACTGAAGCTTTCTTT,CASSLGAGMNTEAFF
TRBD2,TRBV7-6,-,TRBJ2-7,TGTGCCAGCAGCTTAGAGGTAGTTAGCGGGAGACACGAGCAGTACTTC,CASSLEVVSGRHEQYF
-,TRBV2,-,TRBJ1-1,TGTGCCAGCGAAGGGGACACTGAAGCTTTCTTT,CASEGDTEAFF
TRBD1,TRBV5-7,-,TRBJ2-7,TGTGCCAGCAGCTTACCCGGACAGGAGAGCTCCTACGAGCAGTACTTC,CASSLPGQESSYEQYF
-,TRBV2,-,TRBJ2-3,TGTGCCAGCTCGGACGTTACAGATACGCAGTATTTT,CASSDVTDTQYF
-,TRBV5-1,-,TRBJ2-7,TGCGCCAGCAGCCCTGGGAGCTCCTACGAGCAGTACTTC,CASSPGSSYEQYF
TRBD2,TRBV30,-,TRBJ2-3,TGTGCCTGGAGCGTGGGACTAGCGGGGGCTGATACGCAGTATTTT,CAWSVGLAGADTQYF
-,TRBV6-5,-,TRBJ2-5,TGTGCCAGCAGTTACGAGGCTGAGACCCAGTACTTC,CASSYEAETQYF
-,TRBV28,-,TRBJ2-2,TGTGCCGGGAGGACGGACACCGGGGAGCTGTTTTTT,CAGRTDTGELFF
-,TRBV27,-,TRBJ2-1,TGTGCCAGCAGTCCGTTAACCGGGGGAATTTCCCTTAAGGATGAGCAGTTCTTC,CASSPLTGGISLKDEQFF
-,TRBV11-2,few,TRBJ1-4,TGTGCCAGCAGCTTAGATACCGGAGGGTACGGAGAAAAACTGTTTTTT,CASSLDTGGYGEKLFF